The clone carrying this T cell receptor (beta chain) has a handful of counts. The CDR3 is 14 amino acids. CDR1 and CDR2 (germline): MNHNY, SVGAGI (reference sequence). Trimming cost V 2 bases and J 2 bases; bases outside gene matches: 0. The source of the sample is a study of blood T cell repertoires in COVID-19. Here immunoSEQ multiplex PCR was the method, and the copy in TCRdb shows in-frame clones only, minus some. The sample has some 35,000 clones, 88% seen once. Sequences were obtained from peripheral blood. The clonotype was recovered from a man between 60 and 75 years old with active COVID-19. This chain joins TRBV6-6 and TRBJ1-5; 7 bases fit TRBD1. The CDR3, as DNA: TGTGCCAGCAGTTACGGGACAGGCAATCAGCCCCAGCATTTT. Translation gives CASSYGTGNQPQHF.